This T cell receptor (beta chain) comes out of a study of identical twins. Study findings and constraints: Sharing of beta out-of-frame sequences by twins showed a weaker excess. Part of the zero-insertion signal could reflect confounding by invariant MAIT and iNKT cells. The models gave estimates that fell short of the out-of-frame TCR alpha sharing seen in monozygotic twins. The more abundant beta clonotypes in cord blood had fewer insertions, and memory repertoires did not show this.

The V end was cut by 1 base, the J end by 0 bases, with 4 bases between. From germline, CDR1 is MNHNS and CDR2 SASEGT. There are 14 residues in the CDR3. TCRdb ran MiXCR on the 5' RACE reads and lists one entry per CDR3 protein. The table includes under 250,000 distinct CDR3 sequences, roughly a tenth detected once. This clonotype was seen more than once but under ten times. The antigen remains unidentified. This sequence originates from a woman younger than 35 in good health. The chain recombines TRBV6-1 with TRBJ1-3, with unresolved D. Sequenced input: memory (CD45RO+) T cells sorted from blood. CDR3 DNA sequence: TGTGCCAGCAGTGAAGTAGGCTCTGGAAACACCATATATTTT. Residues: CASSEVGSGNTIYF.